A single sample is the source of the 27 T cell receptor beta chains below, sequenced in a study of cytomegalovirus exposure and HLA in healthy donors. 60 Vbeta and 13 Jbeta primers were used in PCR. This table comes from immunoSEQ multiplex PCR, and its TCRdb copy is limited to in-frame clones, with some not included. The sample carries just over 80,000 clones, more than 60% recorded once. The sequenced sample was PBMCs. These receptors all stem from a man between 18 and 35 years old in good health and CMV-seropositive.

The chain has TRBV4-2 and TRBJ2-1; TRBD2 aligns across 7 bases. This CDR3 is 15 amino acids long. CDR1 is LGHNA and CDR2 is YNFKEQ in the germline V gene. V shed 7 bases, J shed 0 bases, and the junction held 6 bases outside the gene matches. Here the CDR3 reads CASTDGGGSYNEQFF. The CDR3 DNA reads TGTGCCAGCACGGATGGCGGGGGCTCCTACAATGAGCAGTTCTTC.

The gene calls are TRBV7-6 and TRBJ2-7; D call uncertain. The V gene's germline CDR1 is SGHVS and CDR2 FNYEAQ. This CDR3 has 13 amino acids. Trimming took 4 bases from V and 4 from J, leaving 11 bases between them. The CDR3 nucleotides read TGTGCCAGCAGCTCGAATATAGAGTACGAGCAGTACTTC. Translation: CASSSNIEYEQYF.

The V gene is TRBV2, the J gene TRBJ1-5; tentatively, D is TRBD1 (6 bases). CDR1 is SNHLY and CDR2 is FYNNEI in the germline V gene. The length of the CDR3 is 16 residues. V was shortened by 3 bases and J by 3 bases, with 15 bases between the two germline ends. The CDR3 region is CASSDRHLGANQPQHF. CDR3 bases: TGTGCCAGCAGTGACCGACATTTGGGGGCCAATCAGCCCCAGCATTTT.

The J gene is TRBJ1-2, the V gene TRBV25-1; unclear D gene. Germline V gene data show CDR1 as MGHDK and CDR2 as SYGVNS. The germline V and J ends were trimmed by 2 bases and 12 bases, with 19 bases remaining between them. CDR3 length equals 14 residues. The CDR3 loop is CASSEPYPEADHTF. CDR3 bases: TGTGCCAGCAGTGAACCCTACCCCGAAGCGGATCACACCTTC.

The chain carries TRBV11-2 and TRBJ2-1, with 13 bases lining up with TRBD2. Per the germline V gene, CDR1 is SGHAT and CDR2 is FQNNGV. The V and J ends lost 4 bases and 8 bases, in that order; junction bases with no gene match: 8. The CDR3 has 16 amino acids. The CDR3 DNA reads TGTGCCAGCAGCTCCCGACTAGCGGGAGGTGACTATGAGCAGTTCTTC. Translating it yields CASSSRLAGGDYEQFF.

This rearrangement joins TRBV6-1 to TRBJ1-5; D unresolved. V gave up 0 bases and J gave up 3 bases, with 12 bases separating them. CDR3 length equals 16 residues. Germline values: CDR1 MNHNS, CDR2 SASEGT. The CDR3 DNA sequence: TGTGCCAGCAGTGAAGCGCTTCGAGGGATCAATCAGCCCCAGCATTTT. Amino acid sequence: CASSEALRGINQPQHF.

The genes are TRBV29-1 and TRBJ2-1; 9 bases map to TRBD2. Germline assignment: CDR1 SQVTM and CDR2 ANQGSEA. The ends lost 3 bases at V and 2 bases at J; junction bases unmatched: 11. The CDR3 is 17 amino acids. The CDR3 spells CSVESRVAGVTYNEQFF. The CDR3 coding sequence is TGCAGCGTTGAGAGTAGGGTAGCGGGAGTTACCTACAATGAGCAGTTCTTC.

The rearrangement joins TRBV29-1 to TRBJ2-7; TRBD2 matches at 10 bases. Unmatched junction bases numbered 9, after V lost 6 bases and J lost 7 bases. Germline V gives CDR1 SQVTM, CDR2 ANQGSEA. This CDR3 comprises 13 residues. The CDR3 nucleotides are TGCAGCGTCCAGGGACTAGCGAGCGGGGAGCAGTACTTC. Translating gives CSVQGLASGEQYF.

The chain links TRBV6-5 to TRBJ2-1, with D perhaps matching TRBD1 (5 bases). The length of the CDR3 is 14 residues. Looked up from germline, CDR1 is MNHEY and CDR2 is SVGAGI. Trimming shortened V by 0 bases and J by 8 bases, and 11 bases separated the two germline ends. CDR3 sequence: CASSYSSWGDEQFF. DNA of the CDR3: TGTGCCAGCAGTTACTCGAGTTGGGGCGATGAGCAGTTCTTC.

The rearrangement links TRBV7-2 to TRBJ1-3; 7 nucleotides agree with TRBD1. The germline CDR1 and CDR2 sequences are SGHTA and FQGNSA. The CDR3 is made up of 14 amino acids. After removal of 5 bases from V and 5 bases from J, the junction contained 6 bases not matched to a gene. The CDR3 here is CASSIRQGRNTIYF. The CDR3 bases are TGTGCCAGCAGCATCCGACAGGGAAGAAACACCATATATTTT.

V and J are TRBV2 and TRBJ2-2; the match to TRBD2 covers 11 bases. The CDR3 has 15 residues. In germline, CDR1 is SNHLY, CDR2 FYNNEI. After removal of 3 bases from V and 6 bases from J, the junction contained 3 bases not matched to a gene. The CDR3 region is CASSDGLAGPGELFF. The CDR3 DNA follows: TGTGCCAGCAGTGACGGACTAGCGGGCCCCGGGGAGCTGTTTTTT.

The gene calls are TRBV7-9 and TRBJ1-6, with a weak D call TRBD1 (6 bases). In germline, CDR1 is SEHNR, CDR2 FQNEAQ (reference sequence). The CDR3 loop spans 16 amino acids. The V and J ends lost 4 bases and 2 bases respectively, with 12 bases between them. This chain's CDR3 is CASSSSGDTYNSPLHF. The CDR3 bases are TGTGCCAGCAGCTCATCAGGGGACACCTATAATTCACCCCTCCACTTT.

The gene calls are TRBV6-5 and TRBJ1-1; 9 bases map to TRBD1. Trimming at V came to 6 bases and at J to 6 bases, leaving 8 bases not matched to a gene. The CDR3 loop spans 14 amino acids. CDR1 and CDR2 from the germline V gene are MNHEY and SVGAGI. CDR3 loop: CASRLQGARAEAFF. The CDR3 nucleotides read TGTGCCAGCAGGCTACAGGGGGCGAGGGCTGAAGCTTTCTTT.

The CDR3 nucleotides read TGTGCCAGCAGCCTTAGGGGCGACATTTCCTACGAGCAGTACTTC. It encodes CASSLRGDISYEQYF. The J gene is TRBJ2-7, the V gene TRBV6-1, with D tentatively TRBD1 (5 bases). The CDR3 spans 15 residues. The germline gives CDR1 MNHNS, CDR2 SASEGT. V was shortened by 6 bases and J by 1 base, with 16 bases between the two germline ends.

The chain uses TRBV5-1 and TRBJ2-5; weak D call: TRBD1 (6 bases). CDR3 size: 14 residues. The germline V and J ends were trimmed by 7 bases and 7 bases, with 20 bases remaining between them. Germline V gene sequence: CDR1 SGHRS, CDR2 YFSETQ. In DNA, the CDR3 is TGCGCCAGCGGCGGACAGCGCCCAGAAGGGACCCAGTACTTC. It codes for CASGGQRPEGTQYF.

The V call is TRBV19, the J call TRBJ2-5, with TRBD2 matching 9 bases. With V trimmed by 10 bases and J by 4 bases, 16 bases remained unmatched. The germline V gene has CDR1 LNHDA and CDR2 SQIVND (reference sequence). The CDR3 extends over 16 amino acids. The CDR3 is CATRSSGAGRGETQYF. CDR3 nucleotide sequence: TGTGCCACCCGCTCTAGCGGGGCCGGGAGGGGAGAGACCCAGTACTTC.

The J gene is TRBJ1-5, the V gene TRBV25-1; 7 bases agree with TRBD1. The CDR3 length is 16 residues. Germline V gives CDR1 MGHDK, CDR2 SYGVNS. Trimming cost V 4 bases and J 5 bases; bases outside gene matches: 11. CDR3 protein: CASSGQGDVEDQPQHF. CDR3 nucleotide sequence: TGTGCCAGCAGTGGACAGGGAGATGTGGAAGATCAGCCCCAGCATTTT.

This chain links TRBV6-1 with TRBJ2-1, with TRBD2 matching 7 bases. CDR1 MNHNS and CDR2 SASEGT come from the germline V gene. J was trimmed by 10 bases and V by 1 base; bases with no gene match: 7. The CDR3 runs to 14 residues. The CDR3, as DNA: TGTGCCAGCAGTGAAGTTTGGCGGGAGAGGGAGCAGTTCTTC. Encoded protein: CASSEVWREREQFF.

The chain recombines TRBV5-6 with TRBJ1-5; unclear D gene. Per germline, CDR1 SGHDT and CDR2 YYEEEE. The CDR3 has 14 amino acids. V was clipped by 3 bases and J by 6 bases, with 13 bases between them. The CDR3 is CASSSLAGGQPQHF. Written as DNA, the CDR3 is TGTGCCAGCAGCTCCTTAGCTGGTGGTCAGCCCCAGCATTTT. Combining the CDR3 with reference TRBV5-6 and TRBJ1-5 gives the whole variable domain DAGVTQSPTHLIKTRGQQVTLRCSPKSGHDTVSWYQQALGQGPQFIFQYYEEEERQRGNFPDRFSGHQFPNYSSELNVNALLLGDSALYLCASSSLAGGQPQHFGDGTRLSIL.

The chain recombines TRBV4-1 with TRBJ2-1; unclear D gene. Germline V CDR1 and CDR2: MGHRA, YSYEKL. The CDR3 sequence is 15 residues long. The V and J ends lost 7 bases and 0 bases respectively, with 13 bases between them. The DNA for the CDR3 is TGCGCCAGCACCGTAGCCGGAAGCTCCTACAATGAGCAGTTCTTC. It codes for CASTVAGSSYNEQFF.

V usage is TRBV7-9 and J usage is TRBJ2-2; 8 nucleotides align to TRBD2. The CDR3 is made up of 13 amino acids. Germline CDR1 reads SEHNR; CDR2 reads FQNEAQ (reference sequence). The CDR3 DNA reads as TGTGCAAGCGGGGGCTTAAAACCCGGGGAGCTGTTTTTT. Protein sequence: CASGGLKPGELFF.

V and J are TRBV29-1 and TRBJ2-7; TRBD1 is a possible D gene (5 bases). Trimming removed 4 bases at V and 6 bases at J, with 13 bases between. The CDR3 is 12 residues long. CDR1 is SQVTM, CDR2 ANQGSEA, per germline. For the CDR3, the DNA is TGCAGCGTTGTCCAGGGTGGCGCCGAGCAGTACTTC. It specifies CSVVQGGAEQYF.

V usage is TRBV6-5 and J usage is TRBJ1-4, with 11 bases that match TRBD1. This CDR3 is built from 15 residues. Germline loops: CDR1 MNHEY, CDR2 SVGAGI. J gave up 7 bases and V 0 bases, and 1 base lay outside the gene matches. CDR3 amino acids: CASSYSGTGGEKLFF. CDR3 nucleotide sequence: TGTGCCAGCAGTTACTCCGGGACAGGGGGTGAAAAACTGTTTTTT.

The rearrangement uses TRBV28 and TRBJ1-1; the match to TRBD1 covers 8 bases. The CDR3 extends over 15 amino acids. With 5 bases clipped from V and 1 base from J, the junction kept 6 bases outside the gene matches. The germline V gene has CDR1 MDHEN and CDR2 SYDVKM. CDR3 in amino acids: CASSPQGAWNTEAFF. Written as DNA, the CDR3 is TGTGCCAGCAGTCCTCAGGGGGCATGGAACACTGAAGCTTTCTTT.

The chain couples TRBV2 to TRBJ2-7, with a possible D match to TRBD1 (6 bases). The length of the CDR3 is 16 residues. V lost 6 bases and J lost 2, with 20 bases in between. Germline lookup yields CDR1 SNHLY and CDR2 FYNNEI. The CDR3 DNA sequence: TGTGCCAGCAGCCCACCAATCCTTCGGGACACCTACGAGCAGTACTTC. This sequence encodes CASSPPILRDTYEQYF.

The chain is built from TRBV5-1 and TRBJ2-7, with a tentative D call TRBD1 (6 bases). Germline V gene sequence: CDR1 SGHRS, CDR2 YFSETQ. V lost 2 bases and J lost 3, with 12 bases in between. The length of the CDR3 is 14 residues. The CDR3 loop reads CASSLPGQDYEQYF. As DNA, the CDR3 is TGCGCCAGCAGCTTACCGGGACAAGACTACGAGCAGTACTTC.

This chain links TRBV18 with TRBJ1-2; D unclear. V lost 6 bases, J lost 4 bases, and 15 bases lay in between. The CDR3 sequence is 14 residues long. Germline CDR1 is KGHSH and CDR2 is LQKENI. The CDR3 DNA sequence: TGTGCCAGCTCTCTAGAGGGTCCGGCCTATGGCTACACCTTC. This codes for CASSLEGPAYGYTF.